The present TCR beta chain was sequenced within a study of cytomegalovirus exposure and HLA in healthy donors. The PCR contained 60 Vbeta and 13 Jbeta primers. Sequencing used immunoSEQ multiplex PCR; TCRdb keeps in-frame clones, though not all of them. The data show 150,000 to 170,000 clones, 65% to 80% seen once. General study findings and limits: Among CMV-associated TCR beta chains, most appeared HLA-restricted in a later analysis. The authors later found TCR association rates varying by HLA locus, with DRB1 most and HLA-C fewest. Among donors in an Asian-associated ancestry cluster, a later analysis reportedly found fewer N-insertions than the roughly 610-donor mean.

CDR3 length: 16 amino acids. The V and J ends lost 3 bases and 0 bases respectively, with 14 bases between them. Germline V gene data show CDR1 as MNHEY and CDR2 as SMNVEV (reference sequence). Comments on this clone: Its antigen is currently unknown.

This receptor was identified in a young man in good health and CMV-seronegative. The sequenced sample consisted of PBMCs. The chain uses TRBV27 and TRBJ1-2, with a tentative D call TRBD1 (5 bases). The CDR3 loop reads CASSFNGAGPNYGYTF. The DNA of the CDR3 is TGTGCCAGCAGTTTTAATGGGGCCGGTCCTAACTATGGCTACACCTTC.